Below, 15 T cell receptor beta chains from the same sample are listed, as sequenced in a study of cytomegalovirus exposure and HLA in healthy donors. Clones were read by immunoSEQ multiplex PCR, and TCRdb kept only the in-frame ones, dropping some. The sample lists about 90,000 clones, around 82% occurring once. Input material: PBMCs. These receptors all come from a woman younger than 35 in good health and CMV-seropositive.

This chain connects TRBV5-1 to TRBJ2-3, with 9 positions matching TRBD1. Germline trimming cut 3 bases from V and 4 bases from J; bases unmatched to any gene: 6. The germline CDR1 and CDR2 sequences are SGHRS and YFSETQ. CDR3 length equals 15 residues. The CDR3 bases are TGCGCCAGCAGCTCCCCGGGACAGGGAGCAGATACGCAGTATTTT. Translating gives CASSSPGQGADTQYF.

The genes are TRBV6-4 and TRBJ2-7, with 8 nucleotides matching TRBD1. V lost 8 bases, J lost 5 bases, and 14 bases stayed unmatched. Germline assignment: CDR1 MRHNA and CDR2 SNTAGT. CDR3 length equals 15 residues. CDR3 sequence reads: CASDRRGRIRDEQYF. Written as DNA, the CDR3 is TGTGCCAGCGATCGCAGGGGGCGTATACGCGACGAGCAGTACTTC.

This chain joins TRBV6-1 and TRBJ2-5; 10 bases are shared with TRBD2. The length of the CDR3 is 17 residues. The trim removed 6 bases at V and 2 bases at J, leaving 12 bases unmatched. The germline CDR1 and CDR2 sequences are MNHNS and SASEGT. The CDR3 loop reads CASSESPPLAGQETQYF. The CDR3 region has the DNA TGTGCCAGCAGCGAATCCCCCCCACTAGCGGGGCAAGAGACCCAGTACTTC.

The chain recombines TRBV7-8 with TRBJ2-1, with 8 bases lining up with TRBD1. Germline CDR1 and CDR2: SGHVS and FQNEAQ. The CDR3 extends over 15 amino acids. J was trimmed by 2 bases and V by 4 bases; bases with no gene match: 4. In nucleotides, the CDR3 is TGTGCCAGCAGCTCCGGGACAGGTACCTACAATGAGCAGTTCTTC. Amino acid sequence: CASSSGTGTYNEQFF.

The V call is TRBV2, the J call TRBJ1-4, with D possibly being TRBD1 (6 bases). V lost 4 bases and J 8 bases, leaving 17 bases between the germline ends. CDR1 SNHLY and CDR2 FYNNEI come from the germline V gene. This CDR3 contains 15 residues. In nucleotides, the CDR3 is TGTGCCAGCAGTGGGACCCCAGGGGCTGGGGAAAAACTGTTTTTT. It is translated as CASSGTPGAGEKLFF.

The chain uses TRBV7-2 and TRBJ2-7, with a weak D call TRBD2 (6 bases). Trimming shortened V by 1 base and J by 3 bases, and 16 bases separated the two germline ends. This CDR3 has 16 amino acids. From germline, CDR1 is SGHTA and CDR2 FQGNSA. The CDR3 nucleotides are TGTGCCAGCAGCTTAGTCAGTGGGGTCGGGGGCTACGAGCAGTACTTC. Protein sequence: CASSLVSGVGGYEQYF.

This sequence joins TRBV2 and TRBJ1-1; 7 positions match TRBD1. The CDR3 spans 11 residues. With V trimmed by 6 bases and J by 7 bases, 2 bases remained unmatched. Germline V gene data show CDR1 as SNHLY and CDR2 as FYNNEI. The CDR3 coding sequence is TGTGCCAGCAGATGGGACAGTGAAGCTTTCTTT. As protein: CASRWDSEAFF.

This clone was seen a single time. This rearrangement joins TRBV28 to TRBJ2-5; D might be TRBD1 (6 bases). CDR3 length: 15 residues. Germline V gene lookup returns CDR1 MDHEN and CDR2 SYDVKM. V lost 5 bases to trimming and J lost 7 bases, with 20 bases between them. This CDR3 is CASSPLGQNLGTQYF. The CDR3 nucleotides are TGTGCCAGCAGTCCCCTCGGACAGAATTTGGGGACCCAGTACTTC.

The V call is TRBV27, the J call TRBJ1-1; D gene unclear. CDR3 length: 13 residues. Looked up from germline, CDR1 is MNHEY and CDR2 is SMNVEV (reference sequence). V was clipped by 4 bases and J by 6 bases, with 12 bases between them. CDR3 nucleotide sequence: TGTGCCAGCAGTTATTTCTCAACTGCTGAAGCTTTCTTT. Translated, it gives CASSYFSTAEAFF.

The V gene is TRBV19, the J gene TRBJ2-1; 10 bases match TRBD1. Germline loops: CDR1 LNHDA, CDR2 SQIVND (reference sequence). Trimming removed 0 bases from V and 4 bases from J; junction bases left unmatched: 12. The CDR3 is made up of 19 amino acids. CDR3 residues: CASSIDLFWDRGYYNEQFF. CDR3 nucleotide sequence: TGTGCCAGTAGTATAGATTTGTTTTGGGACAGGGGCTATTACAATGAGCAGTTCTTC.

The chain recombines TRBV7-2 with TRBJ2-7, with D possibly matching TRBD1 (6 bases). The CDR3 loop spans 16 amino acids. Germline CDR1 reads SGHTA; CDR2 reads FQGNSA. Trimming cost V 3 bases and J 5 bases, with 20 bases left between them. This chain's CDR3 is CASSFGPSGESDEQYF. In DNA form, the CDR3 reads TGTGCCAGCAGCTTTGGGCCCTCAGGGGAAAGCGACGAGCAGTACTTC.

This chain uses TRBV9 with TRBJ1-2; perhaps TRBD1 as D (5 bases). Germline values: CDR1 SGDLS, CDR2 YYNGEE. Deletions cut 4 bases from V and 2 bases from J, with 9 bases between. The CDR3 covers 13 residues. Here the CDR3 reads CASSSRTNYGYTF. The CDR3 coding sequence is TGTGCCAGCAGCAGCCGGACAAACTATGGCTACACCTTC.

The CDR3 nucleotides are TGTGCCAGCAGCTTGATGAGCTCCTACAATGAGCAGTTCTTC. It codes for CASSLMSSYNEQFF. The chain employs TRBV5-4 and TRBJ2-1; no reliable D call. Germline CDR1 is SGHNT and CDR2 is YYREEE (reference sequence). The CDR3 totals 14 residues. Trimming cost V 1 base and J 0 bases, with 5 bases left between them.

The chain recombines TRBV2 with TRBJ1-1, with 7 bases fitting TRBD1. V lost 11 bases to trimming and J lost 0 bases; unmatched junction nucleotides: 6. CDR3 length equals 13 residues. Germline-derived CDR1 and CDR2 are SNHLY and FYNNEI. The CDR3 bases are TGTGCCTTTCAAGACAGGGTGAACACTGAAGCTTTCTTT. Translation: CAFQDRVNTEAFF. The full variable domain, with the rest looked up from reference TRBV2 and TRBJ1-1, is EPEVTQTPSHQVTQMGQEVILRCVPISNHLYFYWYRQILGQKVEFLVSFYNNEISEKSEIFDDQFSVERPDGSNFTLKIRSTKLEDSAMYFCAFQDRVNTEAFFGQGTRLTVV.

This chain joins TRBV5-1 and TRBJ2-2; possibly TRBD1 for D (5 bases). The CDR3 has 13 amino acids. Looked up from germline, CDR1 is SGHRS and CDR2 is YFSETQ. Trimming cost V 3 bases and J 4 bases, with 7 bases left between them. CDR3 nucleotides: TGCGCCAGCAGCTGGGGCCCCACCGGGGAGCTGTTTTTT. Its protein product is CASSWGPTGELFF. The full variable domain, with the rest looked up from reference TRBV5-1 and TRBJ2-2, is KAGVTQTPRYLIKTRGQQVTLSCSPISGHRSVSWYQQTPGQGLQFLFEYFSETQRNKGNFPGRFSGRQFSNSRSEMNVSTLELGDSALYLCASSWGPTGELFFGEGSRLTVL.